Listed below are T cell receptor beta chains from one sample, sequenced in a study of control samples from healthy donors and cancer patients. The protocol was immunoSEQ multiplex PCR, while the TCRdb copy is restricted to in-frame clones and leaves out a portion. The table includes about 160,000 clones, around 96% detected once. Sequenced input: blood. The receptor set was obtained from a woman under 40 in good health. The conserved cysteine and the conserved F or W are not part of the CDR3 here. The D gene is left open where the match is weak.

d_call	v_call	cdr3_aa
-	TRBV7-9	ASSLAGAPGQF
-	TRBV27	ASSSSGAGTDTQY
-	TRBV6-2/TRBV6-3	ASSYSQVVGTDTQY
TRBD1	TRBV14	ASSQDLGTGDPANEKLF
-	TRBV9	ASSPGITPTNEKLF
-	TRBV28	ASSLPEDNYGYT
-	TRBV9	ASSVDESYEQY
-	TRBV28	ASSRAGSSYEQY
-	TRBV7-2	ASSLDGTVTGELF
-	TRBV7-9	ASSHLSYEQY
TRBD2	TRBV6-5	ASSGTSGYEQY
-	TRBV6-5	ASKPQGIGYGYT
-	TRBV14	ASSQASSSGRT
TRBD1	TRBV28	ASSLFPRRDRANTEAF
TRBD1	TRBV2	ASSDFWSSGHRGSYEQY
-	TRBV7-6	ASSPESSLGNSYNSPLH
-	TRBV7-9	ASSLASTDTQY
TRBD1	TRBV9	ASSVRGSWGRGNKETQY
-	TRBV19	ASSMGSSGYMGYT
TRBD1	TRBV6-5	ASSWDRGEQY
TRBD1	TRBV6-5	ANRGPNTGELF
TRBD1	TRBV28	ASSLRDRPYEQY